This TCR beta chain is from a study of vaccination and CD4 T cells after COVID-19. For this clonotype: Its antigen is unidentified.

Treatment specified: roughly ten-day PBMC culture with coronavirus spike peptide pools or control peptides (ViraFEST assay). CDR1 ENHRY and CDR2 SYGVKD come from the germline V gene. The V and J ends lost 5 bases and 2 bases respectively, with 10 bases between them. The CDR3 is 15 amino acids. Oncomine TCR Beta short-read sequencing was applied to DNA from cultured CD4+ T cells. TCRdb fed the PCR reads into MiXCR, producing one record per CDR3 protein. The profile shows roughly 7,200 distinct CDR3 sequences, over 60% of them singletons. The study, taken as a whole, reports: It was observed that, in convalescent patients, a median about 90% of reactive clones arose only post-vaccination.

The sequence was obtained from a human donor who had recovered from COVID-19. The sequencing sample was made of CD4+ T cells from blood, cultured in vitro. The chain has TRBV10-3 and TRBJ2-6, with D unresolved. The CDR3 region is CAISPMATGANVLTF. In DNA, the CDR3 is TGTGCCATCAGTCCGATGGCCACTGGGGCCAACGTCCTGACTTTC.